The clone carrying this T cell receptor (beta chain) was found a few times. This sample is part of a study of blood T cell repertoires in COVID-19. The overall study: Italy, Spain and the United States were the sources of the convalescent and acute COVID-19 samples. Nucleic acid was either cDNA or gDNA, and it came from T cells, B-cell-depleted T cells, or PBMCs.

Per the authors' pipeline: Reference gene primer amplification yielded estimated nucleated cell counts. Repertoires were generated with immunoSEQ multiplex PCR, while TCRdb's copy carries only in-frame clones and drops some. That table gives V, J and clone size, and the DNA gave D and trimming. The data contain 88,000 or so clones, 70% to 80% of them singletons. The V end was cut by 5 bases, the J end by 0 bases, with 14 bases between. The CDR3 runs 15 residues. In germline, CDR1 is MNHEY, CDR2 SMNVEV (reference sequence). J is TRBJ2-7 and V is TRBV27; D not resolved. Source material: peripheral blood. The TCR originated in a human donor in a cohort sampled during active COVID-19. The CDR3 sequence: CASSRTWAGSYEQYF. The CDR3 bases are TGTGCCAGCAGTCGTACATGGGCCGGCTCCTACGAGCAGTACTTC.